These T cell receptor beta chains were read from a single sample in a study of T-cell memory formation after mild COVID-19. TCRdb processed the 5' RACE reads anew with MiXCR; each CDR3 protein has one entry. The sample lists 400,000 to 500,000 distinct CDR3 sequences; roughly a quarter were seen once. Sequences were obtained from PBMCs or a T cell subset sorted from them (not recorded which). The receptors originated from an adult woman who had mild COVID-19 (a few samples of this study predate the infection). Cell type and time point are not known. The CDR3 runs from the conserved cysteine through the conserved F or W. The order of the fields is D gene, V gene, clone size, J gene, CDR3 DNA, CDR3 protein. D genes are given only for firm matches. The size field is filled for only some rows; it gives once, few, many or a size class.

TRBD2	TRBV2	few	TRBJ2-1	TGTGCCAGCGGCTATGGGACTAGCGGGATCAATGAGCAGTTCTTC	CASGYGTSGINEQFF
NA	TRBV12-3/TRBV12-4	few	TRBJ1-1	TGTGCCAGCAGTCCCTCTCCAGGGAACGCTGAAGCTTTCTTT	CASSPSPGNAEAFF
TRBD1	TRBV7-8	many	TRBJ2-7	TGTGCCAGCAGCTTAGGGGGGACAGCCTCCTACGAGCAGTACTTC	CASSLGGTASYEQYF
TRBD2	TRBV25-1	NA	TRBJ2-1	TGTGCCAGCAGTTTCCCGACTAGCGGGAGCCTCGTCTTC	CASSFPTSGSLVF
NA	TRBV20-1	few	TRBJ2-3	TGCAGTGCCTGGACTATCACAGATACGCAGTATTTT	CSAWTITDTQYF
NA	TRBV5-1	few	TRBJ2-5	TGCGCCAGCAGCTTGTACACGGAGACCCAGTACTTC	CASSLYTETQYF
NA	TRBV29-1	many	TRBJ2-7	TGCAGCGTTGGCCGACAGTGGAGCTCCTACGAGCAGTACTTC	CSVGRQWSSYEQYF
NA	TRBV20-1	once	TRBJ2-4	TGCAGTGCTCAACAACGGACGGAAGCCAAAAACATTCAGTACTTC	CSAQQRTEAKNIQYF
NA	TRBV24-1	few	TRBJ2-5	TGTGCCACCAGTGATTCTAGGCCCTGGTACCAGACCCAGTACTTC	CATSDSRPWYQTQYF
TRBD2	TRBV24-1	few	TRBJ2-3	TGTGCCACCAGTGGAAGGACTAGCGGCACAGATACGCAGTATTTT	CATSGRTSGTDTQYF
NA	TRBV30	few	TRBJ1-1	TGTGCCTGGAGTGAAGGGGTGAACACTGAAGCTTTCTTT	CAWSEGVNTEAFF
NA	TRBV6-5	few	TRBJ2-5	TGTGCCAGCAACACAGGAGGGGGACCTTCCCAAGAGACCCAGTACTTC	CASNTGGGPSQETQYF
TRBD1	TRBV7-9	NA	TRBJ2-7	TGTGCCAGCAGCTTCTCCGGGACAGGAGTCTCCTACGAGCAGTACTTC	CASSFSGTGVSYEQYF
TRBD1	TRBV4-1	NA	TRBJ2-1	TGCGCCAGCAGCCAGGGACAGGGGTTCGGCGGTGAGCAGTTCTTC	CASSQGQGFGGEQFF
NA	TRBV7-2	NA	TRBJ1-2	TGTGCCAGCAGCTTAGGGCAGGCCAACTATGGCTACACCTTC	CASSLGQANYGYTF
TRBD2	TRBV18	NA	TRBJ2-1	TGTGCCAGCTCAGGTAGCGGGGATTACAATGAGCAGTTCTTC	CASSGSGDYNEQFF
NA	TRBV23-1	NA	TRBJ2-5	TGCGCCAGCAGAGATCCGGGACAAAACCAAGAGACCCAGTACTTC	CASRDPGQNQETQYF
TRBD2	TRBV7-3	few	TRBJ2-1	TGTGCCAGCAGCCATCTGGGACTAGCGGGAGACGATGAGCAGTTCTTC	CASSHLGLAGDDEQFF
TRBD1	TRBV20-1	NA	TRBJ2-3	TGCAGTGCCACCGGGACAGGGAGGCCAGATACGCAGTATTTT	CSATGTGRPDTQYF
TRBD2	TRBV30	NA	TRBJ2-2	TGTGCCTGGAGTGCCAATAGCGGGGGGGCCAACACCGGGGAGCTGTTTTTT	CAWSANSGGANTGELFF
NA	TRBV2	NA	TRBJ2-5	TGTGCCAGCAGTGATCTGGGGACCAGATATGAAGAAGAGACCCAGTACTTC	CASSDLGTRYEEETQYF
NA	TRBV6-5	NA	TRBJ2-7	TGTGCCAGCAGTTTCGCGGGGGACACGACCTACGAGCAGTACTTC	CASSFAGDTTYEQYF
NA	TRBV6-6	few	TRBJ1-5	TGTGCCAGCAGTTACGGCACAGGGAATCAGCCCCAGCATTTT	CASSYGTGNQPQHF
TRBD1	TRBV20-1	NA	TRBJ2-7	TGCAGTGCTAGGGGGACCGGACAGGGACACGAGCAGTACTTC	CSARGTGQGHEQYF
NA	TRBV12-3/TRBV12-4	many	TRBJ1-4	TGTGCCAGCAGCCCACCGGGACTGAATAATGAAAAACTGTTTTTT	CASSPPGLNNEKLFF
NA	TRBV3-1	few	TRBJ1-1	TGTGCCAGCAGCCGGATACAGGGCACTGAAGCTTTCTTT	CASSRIQGTEAFF
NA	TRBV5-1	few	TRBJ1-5	TGCGCCAGCAGCTCCGGGGACGGTAGCAATCAGCCCCAGCATTTT	CASSSGDGSNQPQHF
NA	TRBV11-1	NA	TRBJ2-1	TGTGCCAGCAGCTTAGGCCCCTTTTGGGGGTTGGGGAATGAGCAGTTCTTC	CASSLGPFWGLGNEQFF
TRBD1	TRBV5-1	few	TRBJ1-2	TGCGCCAGCAGAGGACAGGGGTTGATGCCCTTCTATGGCTACACCTTC	CASRGQGLMPFYGYTF
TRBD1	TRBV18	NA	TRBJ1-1	TGTGCCAGCTCACCAAATACAACAGGGGGTGAAGCTTTTCGGCCCTCTTTCTCTGAAGCTTTCTTT	CASSPNTTGGEAFRPSFSEAFF
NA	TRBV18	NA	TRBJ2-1	TGTGCCAGCGCCACCCCGGCCTCCTACCACAATGAGCAGTTCTTC	CASATPASYHNEQFF